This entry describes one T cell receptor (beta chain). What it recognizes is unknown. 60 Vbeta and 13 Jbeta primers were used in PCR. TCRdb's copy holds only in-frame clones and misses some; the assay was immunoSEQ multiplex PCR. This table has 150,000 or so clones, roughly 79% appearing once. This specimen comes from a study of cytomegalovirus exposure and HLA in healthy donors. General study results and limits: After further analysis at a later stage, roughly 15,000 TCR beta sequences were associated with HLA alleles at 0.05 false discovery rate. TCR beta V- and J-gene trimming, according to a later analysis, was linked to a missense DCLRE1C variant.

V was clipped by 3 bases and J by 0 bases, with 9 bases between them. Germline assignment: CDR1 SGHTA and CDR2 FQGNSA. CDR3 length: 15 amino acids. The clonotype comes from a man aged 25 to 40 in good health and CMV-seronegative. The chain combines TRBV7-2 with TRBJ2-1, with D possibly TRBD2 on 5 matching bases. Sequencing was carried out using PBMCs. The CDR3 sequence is CASSFTSYSYNEQFF. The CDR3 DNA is TGTGCCAGCAGCTTCACTAGTTACTCCTACAATGAGCAGTTCTTC.